This is a list of T cell receptor beta chains from one sample in a study of cytomegalovirus exposure and HLA in healthy donors. Here immunoSEQ multiplex PCR was the method, and the copy in TCRdb shows in-frame clones only, minus some. The data show roughly 160,000 clones, 80% to 90% seen once. Input material: PBMCs. Receptors were obtained from a man between 18 and 35 years old in good health and CMV-seropositive. Both conserved end residues are part of each CDR3. The order of the fields is clone size, V gene, D gene, CDR3 length, J gene, CDR3 protein, CDR3 DNA. A D gene is named only where the DNA matches it firmly. Clone size is shown for a subset of rows, as once, few, many or a class of expanded clone.

clone_size: .; v_call: TRBV9; d_call: .; cdr3_length: 12; j_call: TRBJ2-7; cdr3_aa: CASSETGPEQYF; cdr3_nt: TGTGCCAGCAGCGAAACAGGGCCCGAGCAGTACTTC
clone_size: .; v_call: TRBV9; d_call: TRBD2; cdr3_length: 15; j_call: TRBJ2-7; cdr3_aa: CASSLGAGSSYEQYF; cdr3_nt: TGTGCCAGCAGCCTCGGAGCGGGATCAAGTTACGAGCAGTACTTC
clone_size: .; v_call: TRBV7-9; d_call: TRBD1; cdr3_length: 13; j_call: TRBJ1-1; cdr3_aa: CSSSLRTGVEAFF; cdr3_nt: TGTTCCAGCAGCCTAAGGACAGGGGTAGAAGCTTTCTTT
clone_size: .; v_call: TRBV19; d_call: .; cdr3_length: 13; j_call: TRBJ2-7; cdr3_aa: CASSMVGRNEQYF; cdr3_nt: TGTGCCAGTAGTATGGTGGGGAGGAACGAGCAGTACTTC
clone_size: .; v_call: TRBV5-1; d_call: TRBD2; cdr3_length: 14; j_call: TRBJ2-3; cdr3_aa: CASRTSGETDTQYF; cdr3_nt: TGCGCCAGCAGGACTAGCGGGGAAACAGATACGCAGTATTTT
clone_size: .; v_call: TRBV5-3; d_call: .; cdr3_length: 17; j_call: TRBJ2-5; cdr3_aa: CARSPPGQGGYRETQYF; cdr3_nt: TGTGCCAGAAGCCCTCCGGGTCAGGGGGGTTACAGGGAGACCCAGTACTTC
clone_size: .; v_call: TRBV27; d_call: .; cdr3_length: 15; j_call: TRBJ2-5; cdr3_aa: CASSPHLAFQETQYF; cdr3_nt: TGTGCCAGCAGTCCTCATTTAGCGTTCCAAGAGACCCAGTACTTC
clone_size: .; v_call: TRBV19; d_call: TRBD1; cdr3_length: 17; j_call: TRBJ1-5; cdr3_aa: CASSGDRGQGSNQPQHF; cdr3_nt: TGTGCCAGTAGTGGAGACAGGGGGCAGGGGAGCAATCAGCCCCAGCATTTT
clone_size: .; v_call: TRBV5-1; d_call: TRBD1; cdr3_length: 14; j_call: TRBJ2-2; cdr3_aa: CASNRDRATGELFF; cdr3_nt: TGCGCCAGCAATCGGGACAGGGCCACCGGGGAGCTGTTTTTT
clone_size: .; v_call: TRBV5-1; d_call: .; cdr3_length: 14; j_call: TRBJ2-7; cdr3_aa: CASSLETSSYEQYF; cdr3_nt: TGCGCCAGCAGCTTGGAGACTAGTTCCTACGAGCAGTACTTC
clone_size: .; v_call: TRBV7-7; d_call: .; cdr3_length: 14; j_call: TRBJ2-1; cdr3_aa: CASSQTPLVNEQFF; cdr3_nt: TGTGCCAGCAGCCAAACTCCACTAGTTAATGAGCAGTTCTTC
clone_size: .; v_call: TRBV5-1; d_call: TRBD1; cdr3_length: 15; j_call: TRBJ1-6; cdr3_aa: CASRPTGDYNSPLHF; cdr3_nt: TGCGCCAGCCGACCGACAGGGGATTACAATTCACCCCTCCACTTT
clone_size: .; v_call: TRBV5-5; d_call: TRBD1; cdr3_length: 14; j_call: TRBJ2-5; cdr3_aa: CASSETGVWETQYF; cdr3_nt: TGTGCCAGCAGCGAAACAGGGGTATGGGAGACCCAGTACTTC
clone_size: .; v_call: TRBV7-9; d_call: TRBD1; cdr3_length: 15; j_call: TRBJ2-1; cdr3_aa: CASSLGGGVYNEQFF; cdr3_nt: TGTGCCAGCAGCTTAGGAGGGGGCGTCTACAATGAGCAGTTCTTC
clone_size: .; v_call: TRBV9; d_call: .; cdr3_length: 14; j_call: TRBJ2-7; cdr3_aa: CASSGGPMPYEQYF; cdr3_nt: TGTGCCAGCAGCGGGGGCCCCATGCCCTACGAGCAGTACTTC
clone_size: .; v_call: TRBV6-5; d_call: .; cdr3_length: 15; j_call: TRBJ2-7; cdr3_aa: CASSYSEGGRYEQYF; cdr3_nt: TGTGCCAGCAGTTACAGCGAAGGAGGTAGATACGAGCAGTACTTC
clone_size: few; v_call: TRBV5-6; d_call: .; cdr3_length: 15; j_call: TRBJ1-1; cdr3_aa: CASSLLGNRDTEAFF; cdr3_nt: TGTGCCAGCAGCTTGTTAGGTAACAGAGACACTGAAGCTTTCTTT